These 11 T cell receptor beta chains share one sample of origin, sequenced in a study of blood T cell repertoires in COVID-19. Assay: immunoSEQ multiplex PCR; the TCRdb copy retains only in-frame clones and omits some. The sample records some 320,000 clones, 90% being singletons. The sequencing input was PBMCs or T cells enriched from blood (not recorded which). These receptors came from a man between 60 and 75 years old who had recovered from COVID-19.

This clone was picked up one time. CDR3 DNA sequence: TGCGCCAGCAGCTTGGACAGGGGGCGATACGAGCAGTACTTC. Translated: CASSLDRGRYEQYF. The chain is built from TRBV10-2 and TRBJ2-7; 11 bases are shared with TRBD1. Germline CDR1 reads WSHSY; CDR2 reads SAAADI. Trimming at V came to 6 bases and at J to 4 bases, leaving 5 bases not matched to a gene. This CDR3 is 14 amino acids long.

The chain is built from TRBV16 and TRBJ1-2, with TRBD1 as a possible D gene (6 bases). From germline, CDR1 is KGHSY and CDR2 FQNENV. This CDR3 is built from 13 residues. V was trimmed by 2 bases and J by 6 bases, leaving 10 bases between them. The CDR3 DNA reads TGTGCCAGCAGCCAAGACAGGAACCATGGCTACACCTTC. Its translation is CASSQDRNHGYTF.

The CDR3 DNA sequence: TGTGCCACCAGCAGAGATCGAACAGGGGGCTATGGCTACACCTTC. Translated: CATSRDRTGGYGYTF. The chain has TRBV15 and TRBJ1-2; 8 bases fit TRBD1. From germline, CDR1 is LNHNV and CDR2 YYDKDF (reference sequence). The CDR3 has 15 residues. V shed 0 bases and J 4 bases; nucleotides not matched to a gene: 4.

The chain couples TRBV5-6 to TRBJ1-2; 10 bases are a match to TRBD1. Trimming removed 3 bases from V and 1 base from J; junction bases left unmatched: 9. Looked up from germline, CDR1 is SGHDT and CDR2 is YYEEEE. CDR3 length: 17 amino acids. CDR3 protein: CASSSGTGVELNYGYTF. In nucleotides, the CDR3 is TGTGCCAGCAGCTCCGGGACAGGGGTCGAACTTAACTATGGCTACACCTTC. The full variable domain, completed using reference TRBV5-6 and TRBJ1-2, is DAGVTQSPTHLIKTRGQQVTLRCSPKSGHDTVSWYQQALGQGPQFIFQYYEEEERQRGNFPDRFSGHQFPNYSSELNVNALLLGDSALYLCASSSGTGVELNYGYTFGSGTRLTVV.

The chain uses TRBV4-1 and TRBJ2-1; 8 positions agree with TRBD2. Trimming took 6 bases from V and 0 from J; bases not matched to a gene: 13. The CDR3 spans 18 residues. The germline gives CDR1 MGHRA, CDR2 YSYEKL. The CDR3 spells CASRPKGIAGYSYNEQFF. DNA for the CDR3: TGCGCCAGCAGGCCCAAGGGGATAGCGGGATACTCCTACAATGAGCAGTTCTTC.

The rearrangement uses TRBV25-1 and TRBJ1-4; D gene unclear. Deletions cut 0 bases from V and 8 bases from J, with 13 bases between. Per germline, CDR1 MGHDK and CDR2 SYGVNS. The CDR3 extends over 15 amino acids. The CDR3 reads CASSEYPRVSEKLFF. The DNA for the CDR3 is TGTGCCAGCAGTGAATATCCCCGGGTGAGCGAAAAACTGTTTTTT.

This rearrangement joins TRBV15 to TRBJ1-4; D gene unclear. The V end was cut by 0 bases, the J end by 6 bases, with 5 bases between. The germline CDR1 and CDR2 sequences are LNHNV and YYDKDF (reference sequence). The CDR3 runs to 13 residues. CDR3 sequence (DNA): TGTGCCACCAGCAGAGATCAGGATGAAAAACTGTTTTTT. Translation gives CATSRDQDEKLFF.

The V gene is TRBV5-1, the J gene TRBJ2-5; the match to TRBD2 covers 7 bases. CDR1 and CDR2 (germline): SGHRS, YFSETQ. This CDR3 comprises 15 residues. V gave up 3 bases and J gave up 2 bases; unmatched junction bases: 7. The CDR3 bases are TGCGCCAGCAGCTCGGGGGGAGGAGTGCAAGAGACCCAGTACTTC. Residues: CASSSGGGVQETQYF. Full variable domain (missing parts from reference TRBV5-1 and TRBJ2-5): KAGVTQTPRYLIKTRGQQVTLSCSPISGHRSVSWYQQTPGQGLQFLFEYFSETQRNKGNFPGRFSGRQFSNSRSEMNVSTLELGDSALYLCASSSGGGVQETQYFGPGTRLLVL.

Concerning this clone: The junction differs from germline at one of its ends, possibly a read error. The CDR3 DNA is TGCTTAACATCACAGCCCCAGCATTTT. It yields the protein CLTSQPQHF. The V call is TRBV12-3 or TRBV12-4, the J call TRBJ1-5, with D uncertain. The CDR3 has 9 residues.

On this clone itself: The sample contains more than one DNA sequence encoding this CDR3. The chain links TRBV3-1 (or the pseudogene TRBV3-2) to TRBJ2-7; no firm D call. Trimming left V 1 base short and J 3 bases short, with 4 bases between. The CDR3 runs 12 residues. In germline, CDR1 is LGHDT, CDR2 YNNKEL (reference sequence). The CDR3 bases are TGTGCCAGCAGCCAAGTCAGCTACGAGCAGTACTTC. The encoded protein is CASSQVSYEQYF.

This clone has only one observation. The chain carries TRBV24-1 and TRBJ2-5; perhaps TRBD2 as D (5 bases). The CDR3 loop spans 15 amino acids. CDR1 and CDR2 from the germline V gene are KGHDR and SFDVKD. V lost 3 bases, J lost 5 bases, and 15 bases lay in between. This CDR3 reads CATSDPRTPRETQYF. DNA of the CDR3: TGTGCCACCAGTGATCCCCGGACTCCTCGGGAGACCCAGTACTTC.